Listed below are T cell receptor beta chains from one sample, sequenced in a study of early T cells in non-severe SARS-CoV-2 infection. In TCRdb, the 5' RACE reads were re-called with MiXCR into one record per CDR3 protein. Here the sample spans some 51,000 distinct CDR3 sequences, 14% to 15% being singletons. Specimen: whole blood, collected at baseline. Receptors originate from an adult who was a healthcare worker with PCR-confirmed SARS-CoV-2 infection or an uninfected control (not recorded which). Both conserved end residues are part of each CDR3. The D gene is left open where the match is weak. Clone size appears in some rows only: once, few, many, or a class for an expanded clone.

TRBD1 TRBJ1-4 TRBV12-3/TRBV12-4 many TGTGCCAGCAGCACAGGGGAACATGAAAAACTGTTTTTT CASSTGEHEKLFF
. TRBJ2-6 TRBV12-3/TRBV12-4 few TGTGCCAGCAGACTAGAGTGGGGGCTAGGCTCTGGGGCCAACGTCCTGACTTTC CASRLEWGLGSGANVLTF
TRBD2 TRBJ2-7 TRBV10-1 few TGCGCCAGCAGTGAGGGCGGGGGAAGGTACTACGAGCAGTACTTC CASSEGGGRYYEQYF
. TRBJ1-4 TRBV4-1 many TGCGCCAGCAGCCAAGGGGTTGAAAAACTGTTTTTT CASSQGVEKLFF
. TRBJ2-3 TRBV12-2 . TGTGCAAGTCGCTTAGGCGACCACACAGATACGCAGTATTTT CASRLGDHTDTQYF
. TRBJ2-3 TRBV12-2 few . CASRPRWGATAQIRSIF
. TRBJ1-2 TRBV10-2 . TGCGCCAGCAGTGATCGGGGCTATTCTTATGGCTACACCTTC CASSDRGYSYGYTF
. TRBJ1-3 TRBV5-1 few TGCGCCAGCAGCTTGGGCCAGGTGTCTGGAAACACCATATATTTT CASSLGQVSGNTIYF
. TRBJ2-1 TRBV12-3/TRBV12-4 few TGTGCCAGCAGTTCCTTTACGAATGAGCAGTTCTTC CASSSFTNEQFF
. TRBJ2-1 TRBV20-1 . TGCAGTGCTAGACCCAGCAATGAGCAGTTCTTC CSARPSNEQFF
. TRBJ2-7 TRBV30 few TGTGCCTGGAGTGTACAGCTTTACGAGCAGTACTTC CAWSVQLYEQYF
. TRBJ2-7 TRBV12-3/TRBV12-4 . TGTGCCAGTGCAGGGGAGCAGTACTTC CASAGEQYF
TRBD1 TRBJ1-4 TRBV5-1 . TGCGCCAGCAGCTTGATGGGGACAGGGGGCCCTACAACTAATGAAAAACTGTTTTTT CASSLMGTGGPTTNEKLFF
. TRBJ1-5 TRBV20-1 . TGCAGTGCCGGACAGAATAGCAATCAGCCCCAGCATTTT CSAGQNSNQPQHF
. TRBJ2-4 TRBV7-8 few TGTGCCAGCAGCTTATCGGCCAAAAACATTCAGTACTTC CASSLSAKNIQYF
. TRBJ1-2 TRBV15 few TGTGCCACCAGCAGAGATAAGGTTTCTTATGGCTACACCTTC CATSRDKVSYGYTF
. TRBJ2-6 TRBV5-5 few TGTGCCAGCAGCCTAGGACGTAATGGGGCCAACGTCCTGACTTTC CASSLGRNGANVLTF
. TRBJ2-2 TRBV11-2 few TGTGCCAGCCGACATATCGGGGGAATTTACACCGGGGAGCTGTTTTTT CASRHIGGIYTGELFF
. TRBJ1-1 TRBV4-1 . TGCGCCAGCAGCCCAACCACGGGCACTGAAGCTTTCTTT CASSPTTGTEAFF
. TRBJ2-3 TRBV11-2 . TGTGCCAGCAGCACGGGGACAGATACGCAGTATTTT CASSTGTDTQYF
. TRBJ1-1 TRBV7-6 few TGTGCCAGCAGCTTAGACAGGACTAACACTGAAGCTTTCTTT CASSLDRTNTEAFF
. TRBJ1-6 TRBV28 . TGTGCCAGCAGCCGGGGAGAGGGTTCACCCCTCCACTTT CASSRGEGSPLHF
. TRBJ2-2 TRBV5-4 few TGTGCCAGCAGTCCGGGAGCGAACACCGGGGAGCTGTTTTTT CASSPGANTGELFF
. TRBJ2-3 TRBV28 many TGTGCCAGCAGTTTCCTAGCGATCCCAGATACGCAGTATTTT CASSFLAIPDTQYF
. TRBJ1-2 TRBV12-3/TRBV12-4 few . CASSSSGPRSNYGYTF
TRBD2 TRBJ2-7 TRBV7-9 . TGTGCCAGCAGCTCCGGACTAGCGGTCTCCTACGAGCAGTACTTC CASSSGLAVSYEQYF
. TRBJ1-2 TRBV29-1 few TGCAGCGTTGAAGTAGGTCAACCGGCCTATGGCTACACCTTC CSVEVGQPAYGYTF
TRBD2 TRBJ2-7 TRBV7-9 . TGTGCCAGCAGCCCGGGGACTAGCGGAGACTACGAGCAGTACTTC CASSPGTSGDYEQYF
. TRBJ2-7 TRBV4-1 few TGCGCCAGCAGCCAAGATACCGGAAGCCCCTACGAGCAGTACTTC CASSQDTGSPYEQYF
. TRBJ1-6 TRBV7-2 . TGTGCCAGCAGCTCCAGGTGGGGGGGATCCACGAATTCACCCCTCCACTTT CASSSRWGGSTNSPLHF
TRBD1 TRBJ1-1 TRBV12-3/TRBV12-4 few TGTGCCAGCAGGCTGACAGGGGGCGGAACTGAAGCTTTCTTT CASRLTGGGTEAFF